The next 19 T cell receptor beta chains were all read from a single sample in a study of T cell changes during pregnancy in multiple sclerosis (dated by TCRdb to between 2018 and 2021). Library construction relied on the immunoSEQ multiplex PCR assay. What TCRdb holds here is the immuneACCESS table cut down to in-frame rearrangements. Part of the clones is not present; checked against another copy, under half of the missing clones reflect an unresolved V gene, and the others are unexplained. In this sample the table shows 70,000 or so clones, 90% to 95% of which occur a single time. The ten biggest clones cover about 0.75% of the sample. This material consisted of peripheral blood, taken in the third trimester of pregnancy. The receptors come from a female donor in good health, enrolled as a control in a pregnancy study.

Here the CDR3 reads CASTGGGWYDYGYTF. The CDR3 coding sequence is TGTGCCAGCACCGGGGGAGGGTGGTACGACTATGGCTACACCTTC. The gene calls are TRBV7-2 and TRBJ1-2; D might be TRBD1 (5 bases). The germline gives CDR1 SGHTA, CDR2 FQGNSA. This CDR3 region has 15 residues. The V end was cut by 7 bases, the J end by 3 bases, with 18 bases between.

The V gene is TRBV7-9, the J gene TRBJ2-1, with D uncertain. The germline V and J ends were trimmed by 5 bases and 4 bases, with 12 bases remaining between them. This CDR3 is built from 14 residues. Germline V lookup: CDR1 SEHNR, CDR2 FQNEAQ (reference sequence). The CDR3 DNA sequence: TGTGCCAGCAGCCCGTCCGGGTCTTACAATGAGCAGTTCTTC. This sequence encodes CASSPSGSYNEQFF.

This sequence joins TRBV19 and TRBJ2-7; the match to TRBD1 covers 12 bases. The CDR3 runs 14 residues. The J segment lost 6 bases and the V segment lost 7 bases, leaving 7 bases of the junction unmatched. Germline V gives CDR1 LNHDA, CDR2 SQIVND (reference sequence). CDR3 coding DNA: TGTGCCAGTAATACCGGGACAGGGGGCGTCGAGCAGTACTTC. This sequence encodes CASNTGTGGVEQYF.

The rearrangement links TRBV5-1 to TRBJ2-3; D is perhaps TRBD1 (5 bases). V lost 0 bases, J lost 4 bases, and 9 bases lay in between. Germline V gene data show CDR1 as SGHRS and CDR2 as YFSETQ. The CDR3 is 14 residues long. CDR3 DNA: TGCGCCAGCAGCTTGGGGGCAGGGCCAGATACGCAGTATTTT. The encoded protein is CASSLGAGPDTQYF.

The chain is built from TRBV7-8 and TRBJ2-5, with 8 bases identical to TRBD1. The CDR3 loop spans 14 amino acids. With V trimmed by 3 bases and J by 3 bases, 3 bases remained unmatched. CDR1 is SGHVS, CDR2 FQNEAQ, per germline. The CDR3 spells CASSFGTGKETQYF. The CDR3 nucleotides are TGTGCCAGCAGCTTTGGGACAGGAAAAGAGACCCAGTACTTC.

The J gene is TRBJ1-6, the V gene TRBV18; 7 bases agree with TRBD1. The CDR3 loop spans 14 amino acids. The germline V gene encodes CDR1 KGHSH and CDR2 LQKENI. The V segment lost 6 bases and the J segment 3 bases; nucleotides outside the gene matches: 2. Written as DNA, the CDR3 is TGTGCCAGCTCCCGGGACAGCTATAATTCACCCCTCCACTTT. It translates to CASSRDSYNSPLHF.

The chain joins TRBV27 to TRBJ1-1, with D uncertain. The germline gives CDR1 MNHEY, CDR2 SMNVEV (reference sequence). The CDR3 totals 17 residues. The V end lost 3 bases, the J end lost 0 bases, and 17 bases lay between the germline ends. The CDR3 region is CASSFNLLRNVNTEAFF. CDR3 nucleotide sequence: TGTGCCAGCAGTTTCAACTTACTCCGTAATGTGAACACTGAAGCTTTCTTT.

This chain uses TRBV19 with TRBJ1-6; 9 bases align to TRBD1. There are 15 residues in the CDR3. CDR1 LNHDA and CDR2 SQIVND come from the germline V gene (reference sequence). Trimming took 5 bases from V and 7 from J; bases not matched to a gene: 6. Here the CDR3 reads CASSSSDRGNSPLHF. Written as DNA, the CDR3 is TGTGCCAGTAGTTCCTCCGACAGGGGGAATTCACCCCTCCACTTT.

The chain joins TRBV2 to TRBJ2-7, with D possibly matching TRBD1 (6 bases). V was trimmed by 6 bases and J by 0 bases, leaving 12 bases between them. The CDR3 consists of 14 residues. Germline V gives CDR1 SNHLY, CDR2 FYNNEI. The CDR3 reads CASRTRGFSYEQYF. CDR3 in DNA: TGTGCCAGCAGGACCAGGGGCTTCTCCTACGAGCAGTACTTC.

The chain is built from TRBV6-5 and TRBJ1-1; D gene uncertain. V was clipped by 10 bases and J by 4 bases, with 7 bases between them. Germline CDR1 and CDR2: MNHEY and SVGAGI. The CDR3 is 10 amino acids. The CDR3 DNA reads as TGTGCCACCCACGGCACTGAAGCTTTCTTT. Protein product: CATHGTEAFF.

This chain links TRBV7-2 with TRBJ2-7; TRBD2 matches at 9 bases. V shed 1 base, J shed 2 bases, and the junction held 6 bases outside the gene matches. The germline gives CDR1 SGHTA, CDR2 FQGNSA. The length of the CDR3 is 16 residues. This CDR3 is CASSLVFSGGTYEQYF. CDR3 in DNA: TGTGCCAGCAGCTTAGTTTTTAGCGGGGGTACCTACGAGCAGTACTTC.

V is TRBV4-3 and J is TRBJ1-3; 7 positions agree with TRBD1. CDR3 length: 15 residues. Trimming cost V 4 bases and J 4 bases; bases outside gene matches: 7. CDR1 is LGHNA, CDR2 YSLEER, per germline. The CDR3: CASSLTRTGGNTIYF. The CDR3 bases are TGCGCCAGCAGCCTAACCCGGACAGGAGGAAACACCATATATTTT.

The genes are TRBV19 and TRBJ2-3, with 9 bases that match TRBD2. V lost 1 base and J lost 6; bases outside the gene matches: 8. CDR3 length equals 16 residues. Per germline, CDR1 LNHDA and CDR2 SQIVND (reference sequence). CDR3 bases: TGTGCCAGTAGTATAGCGGGTAGCGGGGGCGGGGATACGCAGTATTTT. Amino acid sequence: CASSIAGSGGGDTQYF. Combining the CDR3 with reference TRBV19 and TRBJ2-3 gives the whole variable domain DGGITQSPKYLFRKEGQNVTLSCEQNLNHDAMYWYRQDPGQGLRLIYYSQIVNDFQKGDIAEGYSVSREKKESFPLTVTSAQKNPTAFYLCASSIAGSGGGDTQYFGPGTRLTVL.

DNA of the CDR3: TGTGCCAGCAGCTTGACAGGGGTGCACACCTTC. Translation: CASSLTGVHTF. The gene calls are TRBV5-5 and TRBJ1-2; 7 bases map to TRBD1. The CDR3 loop spans 11 amino acids. Trimming took 1 base from V and 12 from J; bases not matched to a gene: 3. Looked up from germline, CDR1 is SGHKS and CDR2 is YYEKEE (reference sequence).

This chain joins TRBV5-1 and TRBJ2-5; 7 bases align to TRBD1. CDR1 is SGHRS, CDR2 YFSETQ, per germline. V shed 0 bases, J shed 5 bases, and the junction held 4 bases outside the gene matches. The CDR3 runs 14 residues. The CDR3: CASSLGGGLETQYF. DNA for the CDR3: TGCGCCAGCAGCTTGGGAGGGGGCCTGGAGACCCAGTACTTC.

The chain uses TRBV18 and TRBJ1-2; D gene uncertain. The CDR3 extends over 14 amino acids. CDR1 is KGHSH and CDR2 is LQKENI in the germline V gene. Trimming shortened V by 2 bases and J by 8 bases, and 15 bases separated the two germline ends. Written as DNA, the CDR3 is TGTGCCAGCTCACCAGGGAGACAAAGTGAGGGCTACACCTTC. It specifies CASSPGRQSEGYTF.

This chain connects TRBV7-9 to TRBJ1-1; D gene unclear. This CDR3 is built from 14 residues. Germline CDR1 is SEHNR and CDR2 is FQNEAQ (reference sequence). Between the trimmed V and J ends, which lost 5 bases and 1 base, there was a span of 11 bases. The CDR3 DNA is TGTGCCAGCAGCCCACTTAGACAGAACACTGAAGCTTTCTTT. Its protein is CASSPLRQNTEAFF.

This chain joins TRBV29-1 and TRBJ1-1, with 7 bases that match TRBD1. The germline CDR1 and CDR2 sequences are SQVTM and ANQGSEA. CDR3 length: 15 amino acids. J gave up 0 bases and V 3 bases, and 7 bases lay outside the gene matches. The CDR3 DNA is TGCAGCGTTGATAACCCACAGGGGATGAACACTGAAGCTTTCTTT. Amino acids: CSVDNPQGMNTEAFF.

The CDR3 DNA is TGTGCCAGCAGTTTATTCCAGTCGATCGAGGGCACAGATACGCAGTATTTT. Encoded protein: CASSLFQSIEGTDTQYF. The chain has TRBV27 and TRBJ2-3; D is unresolved. Trimming removed 1 base from V and 1 base from J, with 15 bases in between. This CDR3 has 17 residues. The germline gives CDR1 MNHEY, CDR2 SMNVEV (reference sequence).